These T cell receptor beta chains were read from a single sample in a study of cytomegalovirus exposure and HLA in healthy donors. Here immunoSEQ multiplex PCR was the method, and the copy in TCRdb shows in-frame clones only, minus some. The data show 80,000 or so clones, roughly 94% seen once. Specimen: PBMCs. All receptors derive from a woman in her late teens or twenties in good health and CMV-seronegative. Both conserved end residues are part of each CDR3. D genes are given only for firm matches. Size is omitted from some rows. Given values are once, few, many or a class for expanded clones.

j_call cdr3_length clone_size v_call d_call cdr3_aa cdr3_nt
TRBJ1-2 15 - TRBV6-5 TRBD1 CASRPDRGQGYGYTF TGTGCCAGCAGACCTGACAGGGGGCAGGGGTATGGCTACACCTTC
TRBJ1-5 15 - TRBV6-6 - CASSYSGTSNQPQHF TGTGCCAGCAGTTACTCGGGCACTAGCAATCAGCCCCAGCATTTT
TRBJ1-1 15 - TRBV7-9 - CASSFGQGAGGNWFF -
TRBJ2-7 17 once TRBV18 TRBD2 CASSPSISGGPPYEQYF TGTGCCAGCTCACCTTCTATATCGGGGGGGCCTCCCTACGAGCAGTACTTC
TRBJ1-2 15 - TRBV6-6 TRBD1 CASSPTGTANYGYTF TGTGCCAGCAGTCCTACGGGGACAGCTAACTATGGCTACACCTTC
TRBJ2-7 15 - TRBV5-4 TRBD2 CASSWTSGLSYEQYF TGTGCCAGCAGCTGGACTAGCGGTCTATCCTACGAGCAGTACTTC
TRBJ1-4 15 - TRBV7-9 - CASSSPGLPNEKLFF TGTGCCAGCAGCTCCCCCGGGTTGCCTAATGAAAAACTGTTTTTT
TRBJ2-3 13 - TRBV7-7 - CASSPGTPDTQYF TGTGCCAGCAGCCCCGGGACACCAGATACGCAGTATTTT
TRBJ1-6 13 few TRBV6-4 - CASSDGRNSPLHF TGTGCCAGCAGTGACGGGCGAAATTCACCCCTCCACTTT
TRBJ2-6 14 once TRBV2 - CASSPRSGANVLTF TGTGCCAGCAGTCCACGGTCTGGGGCCAACGTCCTGACTTTC
TRBJ2-3 15 - TRBV27 TRBD2 CASSLGLASTDTQYF TGTGCCAGCAGTTTAGGACTAGCGAGCACAGATACGCAGTATTTT
TRBJ1-4 14 - TRBV6-5 - CASSLTAHNEKLFF TGTGCCAGCAGCCTCACAGCCCACAATGAAAAACTGTTTTTT
TRBJ2-3 13 few TRBV10-1 - CASSVEATDTQYF TGCGCCAGCAGTGTAGAGGCCACAGATACGCAGTATTTT
TRBJ1-4 15 - TRBV7-2 - CASSPQVATNEKLFF TGTGCCAGCAGCCCCCAGGTTGCAACTAATGAAAAACTGTTTTTT
TRBJ2-7 15 once TRBV21-1 - CASSKAPSGGNEQYF TGTGCCAGCAGCAAGGCCCCGTCGGGGGGAAACGAGCAGTACTTC
TRBJ1-2 13 - TRBV27 - CASSLGGDYGYTF TGTGCCAGCAGTTTAGGAGGGGACTATGGCTACACCTTC
TRBJ1-5 15 - TRBV19 - CASSTAARSNQPQHF TGTGCCAGTAGTACCGCGGCTCGAAGCAATCAGCCCCAGCATTTT
TRBJ1-6 17 - TRBV19 - CASSSMAPIARSVSLHF TGTGCCAGTAGCTCCATGGCCCCGATAGCACGATCGGTTTCCCTCCACTTT
TRBJ2-5 16 - TRBV28 TRBD2 CASSGTGTSGQETQYF TGTGCCAGCAGTGGTACCGGGACTAGCGGACAAGAGACCCAGTACTTC
TRBJ2-7 13 once TRBV28 - CASTTVNSYEQYF TGTGCCAGCACAACAGTAAACTCCTACGAGCAGTACTTC
TRBJ2-7 13 - TRBV27 - CASSFTSNYEQYF TGTGCCAGCAGTTTCACCTCTAACTACGAGCAGTACTTC
TRBJ2-2 18 - TRBV28 TRBD2 CASSLYPPLAANTGELFF TGTGCCAGCAGTTTATATCCCCCCCTAGCGGCGAACACCGGGGAGCTGTTTTTT
TRBJ2-1 14 - TRBV2 TRBD2 CASLGLAVYNEQFF TGTGCCAGCCTTGGACTAGCGGTCTACAATGAGCAGTTCTTC
TRBJ2-5 14 many TRBV2 TRBD1 CASNTGTGTETQYF TGTGCCAGCAATACCGGGACAGGGACGGAGACCCAGTACTTC
TRBJ2-3 15 - TRBV11-2 TRBD1 CASSLRTGETDTQYF TGTGCCAGCAGTTTGAGGACAGGGGAGACAGATACGCAGTATTTT
TRBJ2-1 15 - TRBV2 TRBD2 CASRTGLADINEQFF TGTGCCAGCAGGACGGGACTAGCGGATATCAATGAGCAGTTCTTC
TRBJ2-5 17 - TRBV7-2 - CASSPPPLGRGQETQYF TGTGCCAGCAGCCCCCCCCCTCTGGGGCGGGGCCAAGAGACCCAGTACTTC
TRBJ1-1 15 - TRBV7-8 TRBD1 CASSKRTGHGTEAFF TGTGCCAGCAGCAAGCGGACAGGGCACGGCACTGAAGCTTTCTTT
TRBJ2-3 11 - TRBV20-1 TRBD2 CSGGEGDTQYF TGCAGTGGTGGGGAGGGAGATACGCAGTATTTT
TRBJ2-7 14 - TRBV7-2 - CASSLPTSSYEQYF TGTGCCAGCAGCTTACCGACTTCGAGCTACGAGCAGTACTTC
TRBJ1-2 14 - TRBV7-9 - CASSPPGVNYGYTF TGTGCCAGCAGCCCACCCGGAGTTAACTATGGCTACACCTTC
TRBJ2-3 17 - TRBV15 TRBD1 CATSPGPTGSLTDTQYF TGTGCCACCAGCCCCGGGCCGACAGGGTCTCTAACAGATACGCAGTATTTT
TRBJ1-6 15 - TRBV5-1 - CASSYGRSYNSPLHF TGCGCCAGCAGCTACGGGAGGTCCTATAATTCACCCCTCCACTTT
TRBJ2-5 14 - TRBV5-8 - CASSLGPEGETQYF TGTGCCAGCAGCCTCGGACCGGAGGGGGAGACCCAGTACTTC
TRBJ2-7 11 - TRBV5-1 - CASSRDYEQYF TGCGCCAGCAGCCGCGACTACGAGCAGTACTTC
TRBJ2-1 15 - TRBV27 - CASSQPPGGTNEQFF TGTGCCAGCAGCCAACCCCCGGGGGGCACGAATGAGCAGTTCTTC
TRBJ2-7 15 - TRBV7-6 TRBD1 CASSLASTGGYEQYF TGTGCCAGCAGCTTAGCCTCGACAGGGGGTTACGAGCAGTACTTC
TRBJ1-1 16 - TRBV4-1 - CASSQEDPRANTEAFF TGCGCCAGCAGCCAAGAGGACCCCAGGGCGAACACTGAAGCTTTCTTT
TRBJ2-5 11 - TRBV11-2 - CASRIKETQYF TGTGCCAGCAGAATTAAAGAGACCCAGTACTTC
TRBJ2-5 13 - TRBV11-2 - CASSPRHEETQYF TGTGCCAGCAGCCCCCGACACGAAGAGACCCAGTACTTC
TRBJ1-2 13 - TRBV7-2 - CASSLERGSGYTF TGTGCCAGCAGCTTAGAAAGGGGAAGTGGCTACACCTTC
TRBJ2-1 15 few TRBV9 - CASSVEQNSNNEQFF TGTGCCAGCAGCGTAGAACAGAACTCTAACAATGAGCAGTTCTTC
TRBJ2-3 16 - TRBV5-8 - CASSHIVRTSTDTQYF TGTGCCAGCAGCCATATTGTAAGGACTAGCACAGATACGCAGTATTTT
TRBJ2-3 14 - TRBV25-1 TRBD2 CASSENSGLGTQYF TGTGCCAGCAGTGAAAATAGCGGGTTGGGTACGCAGTATTTT
TRBJ2-7 18 - TRBV7-9 TRBD2 CASSYSGLAPRPGDEQYF TGTGCCAGCAGCTACTCGGGACTAGCGCCCAGACCTGGCGACGAGCAGTACTTC
TRBJ1-4 16 - TRBV4-1 - CASSPSETVVMRKLFF TGCGCCAGCAGTCCAAGCGAGACAGTAGTAATGAGAAAACTGTTTTTT
TRBJ2-5 16 - TRBV10-1 - CASSTGGAGDQETQYF TGCGCCAGCAGCACCGGTGGAGCGGGCGACCAAGAGACCCAGTACTTC
TRBJ1-3 19 - TRBV5-5 - CASSAPLRHDQRSGNTIYF TGTGCCAGCAGTGCCCCGCTACGACACGATCAACGCTCTGGAAACACCATATATTTT
TRBJ2-7 11 - TRBV28 - CASRLGSEQYF TGTGCCAGCAGGCTGGGCTCCGAGCAGTACTTC
TRBJ2-7 13 - TRBV30 - CAWGTRNSYEQYF TGTGCCTGGGGAACGAGGAATTCCTACGAGCAGTACTTC
TRBJ1-5 13 - TRBV6-5 - CASGGGSNQPQHF TGTGCCAGCGGGGGGGGGAGCAATCAGCCCCAGCATTTT
TRBJ2-5 14 - TRBV2 - CASSDWAGQETQYF TGTGCCAGCAGTGACTGGGCGGGACAAGAGACCCAGTACTTC
TRBJ2-1 12 - TRBV7-2 - CASKSGLNEQFF TGTGCCAGCAAGAGCGGGCTCAATGAGCAGTTCTTC
TRBJ1-1 13 - TRBV7-9 - CASSFEFRTEAFF TGTGCCAGCAGCTTCGAGTTTCGGACTGAAGCTTTCTTT
TRBJ2-5 14 - TRBV29-1 TRBD1 CSVARDRMAETQYF TGCAGCGTCGCTCGGGACAGGATGGCAGAGACCCAGTACTTC
TRBJ2-3 15 - TRBV2 TRBD2 CASTLAGGGVDTQYF TGTGCCAGCACCCTAGCGGGGGGCGGGGTAGATACGCAGTATTTT